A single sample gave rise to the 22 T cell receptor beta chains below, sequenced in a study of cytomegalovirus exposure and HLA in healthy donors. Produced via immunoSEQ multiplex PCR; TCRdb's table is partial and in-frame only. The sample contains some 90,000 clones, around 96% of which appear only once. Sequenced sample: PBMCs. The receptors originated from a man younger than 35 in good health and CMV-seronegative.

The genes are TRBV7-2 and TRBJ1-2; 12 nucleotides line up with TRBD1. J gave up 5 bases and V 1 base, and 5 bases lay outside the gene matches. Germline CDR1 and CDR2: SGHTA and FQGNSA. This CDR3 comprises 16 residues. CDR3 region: CASSLVGTGGAYGYTF. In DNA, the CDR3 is TGTGCCAGCAGCTTAGTTGGGACAGGGGGCGCGTATGGCTACACCTTC.

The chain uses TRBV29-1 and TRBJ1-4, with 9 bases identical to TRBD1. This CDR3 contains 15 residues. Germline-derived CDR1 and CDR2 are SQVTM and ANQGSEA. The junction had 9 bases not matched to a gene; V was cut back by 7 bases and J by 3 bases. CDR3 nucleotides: TGCAGCGCCGAGTACAGGGGGCTAGCTAATGAAAAACTGTTTTTT. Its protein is CSAEYRGLANEKLFF.

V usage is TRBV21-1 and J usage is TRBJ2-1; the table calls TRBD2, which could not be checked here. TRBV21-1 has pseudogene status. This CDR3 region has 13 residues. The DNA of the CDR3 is TGTGCCAGCAGCAAGTCTTTTGACGGGATGCAGTTCTTC. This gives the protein CASSKSFDGMQFF.

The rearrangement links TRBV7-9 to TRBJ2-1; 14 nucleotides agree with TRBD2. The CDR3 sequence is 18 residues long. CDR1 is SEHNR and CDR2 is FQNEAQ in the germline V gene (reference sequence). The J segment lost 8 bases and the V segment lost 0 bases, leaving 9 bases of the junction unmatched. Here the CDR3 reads CASSLAEGLAGGRDEQFF. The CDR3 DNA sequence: TGTGCCAGCAGCTTAGCCGAAGGACTAGCGGGAGGTCGAGATGAGCAGTTCTTC.

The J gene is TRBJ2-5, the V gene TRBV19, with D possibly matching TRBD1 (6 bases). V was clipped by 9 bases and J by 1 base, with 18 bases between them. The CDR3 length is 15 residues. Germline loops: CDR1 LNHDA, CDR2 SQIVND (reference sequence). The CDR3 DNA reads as TGTGCCAGCAGCATGGCAGGCAGGGGCCAAGAGACCCAGTACTTC. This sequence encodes CASSMAGRGQETQYF.

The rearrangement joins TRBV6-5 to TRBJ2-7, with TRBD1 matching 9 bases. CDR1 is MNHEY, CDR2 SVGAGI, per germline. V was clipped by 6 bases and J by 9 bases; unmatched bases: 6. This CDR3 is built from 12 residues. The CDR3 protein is CASSPQGARQYF. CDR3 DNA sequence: TGTGCCAGCAGCCCACAGGGGGCGAGGCAGTACTTC.

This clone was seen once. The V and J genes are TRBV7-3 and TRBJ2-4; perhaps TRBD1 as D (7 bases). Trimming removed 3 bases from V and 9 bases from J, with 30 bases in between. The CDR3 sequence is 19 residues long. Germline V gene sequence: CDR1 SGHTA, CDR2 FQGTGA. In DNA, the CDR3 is TGTGCCAGCAGCTTCCGGGGGCCCGGGCAGGGGGAAGGGGGAACCATTCAGTACTTC. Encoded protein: CASSFRGPGQGEGGTIQYF.

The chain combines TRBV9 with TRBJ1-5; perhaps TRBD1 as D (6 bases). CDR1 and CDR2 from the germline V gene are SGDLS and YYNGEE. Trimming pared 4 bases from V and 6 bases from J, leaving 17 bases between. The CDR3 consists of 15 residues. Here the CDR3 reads CASSPSGGGGQPQHF. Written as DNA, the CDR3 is TGTGCCAGCAGCCCTAGTGGGGGAGGGGGTCAGCCCCAGCATTTT.

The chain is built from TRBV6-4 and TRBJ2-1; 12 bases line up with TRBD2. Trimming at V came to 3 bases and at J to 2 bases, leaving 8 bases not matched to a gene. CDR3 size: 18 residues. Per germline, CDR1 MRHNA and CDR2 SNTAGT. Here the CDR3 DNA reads TGTGCCAGCAGTGAGGGCATTCGACTAGCGGGAGCCTACAATGAGCAGTTCTTC. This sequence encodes CASSEGIRLAGAYNEQFF.

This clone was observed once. As DNA, the CDR3 is TGTGCCAGCAGCGAGGGGGCCCAGAGGACGCAAGAGACCCAGTACTTC. Its translation is CASSEGAQRTQETQYF. The chain couples TRBV9 to TRBJ2-5, with 7 nucleotides matching TRBD1. The V segment lost 3 bases and the J segment 2 bases; nucleotides outside the gene matches: 10. CDR1 SGDLS and CDR2 YYNGEE come from the germline V gene. CDR3 length equals 16 residues.

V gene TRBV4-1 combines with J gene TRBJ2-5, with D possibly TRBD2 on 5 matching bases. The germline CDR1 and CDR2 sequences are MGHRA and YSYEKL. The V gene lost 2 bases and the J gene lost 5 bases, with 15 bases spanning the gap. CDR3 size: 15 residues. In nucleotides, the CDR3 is TGCGCCAGCAGCCAACGCGGCCTCTGGAGGGAGACCCAGTACTTC. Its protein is CASSQRGLWRETQYF.

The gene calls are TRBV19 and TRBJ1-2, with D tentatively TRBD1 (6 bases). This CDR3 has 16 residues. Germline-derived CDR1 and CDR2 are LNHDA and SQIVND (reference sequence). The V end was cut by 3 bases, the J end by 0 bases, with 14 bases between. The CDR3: CASSIMGGAPNYGYTF. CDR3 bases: TGTGCCAGTAGTATTATGGGGGGGGCTCCTAACTATGGCTACACCTTC.

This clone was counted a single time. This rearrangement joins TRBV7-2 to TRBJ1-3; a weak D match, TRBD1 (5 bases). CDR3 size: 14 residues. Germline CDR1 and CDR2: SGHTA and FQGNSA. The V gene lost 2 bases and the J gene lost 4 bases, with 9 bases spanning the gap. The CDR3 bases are TGTGCCAGCAGCTTAAGGGGTTCGGGAAACACCATATATTTT. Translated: CASSLRGSGNTIYF.

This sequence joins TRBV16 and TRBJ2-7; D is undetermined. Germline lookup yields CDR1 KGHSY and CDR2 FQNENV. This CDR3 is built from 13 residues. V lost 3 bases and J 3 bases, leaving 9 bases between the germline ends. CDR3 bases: TGTGCCAGCAGCCACGGAGATCGCTACGAGCAGTACTTC. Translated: CASSHGDRYEQYF.

CDR3 nucleotide sequence: TGCGCCAGCAGTTCGGGACAGGGCACCCACGAGCAGTACTTC. Its protein is CASSSGQGTHEQYF. The chain uses TRBV4-1 and TRBJ2-7; 9 bases agree with TRBD1. The CDR3 contains 14 residues. The V segment lost 6 bases and the J segment 5 bases; nucleotides outside the gene matches: 8. In germline, CDR1 is MGHRA, CDR2 YSYEKL.

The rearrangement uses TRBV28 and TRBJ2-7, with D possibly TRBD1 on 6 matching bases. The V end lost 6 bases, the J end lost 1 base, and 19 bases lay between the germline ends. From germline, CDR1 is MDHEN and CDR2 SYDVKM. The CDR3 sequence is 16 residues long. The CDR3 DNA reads TGTGCCAGCAGGGGACCGGACAGCCCACGATCCTACGAGCAGTACTTC. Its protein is CASRGPDSPRSYEQYF.

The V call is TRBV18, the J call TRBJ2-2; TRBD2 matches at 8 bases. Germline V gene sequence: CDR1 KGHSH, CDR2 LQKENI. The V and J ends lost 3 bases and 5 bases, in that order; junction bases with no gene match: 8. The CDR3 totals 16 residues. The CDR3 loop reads CASSPALSGSTGELFF. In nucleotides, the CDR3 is TGTGCCAGCTCACCCGCTCTGAGCGGGAGTACCGGGGAGCTGTTTTTT.

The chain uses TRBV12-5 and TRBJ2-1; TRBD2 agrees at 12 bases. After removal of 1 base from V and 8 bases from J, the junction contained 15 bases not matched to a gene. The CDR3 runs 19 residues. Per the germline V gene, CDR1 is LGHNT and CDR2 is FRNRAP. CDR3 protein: CASGLDPYTSGRRLDEQFF. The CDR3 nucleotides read TGTGCTAGTGGTTTGGACCCGTATACTAGCGGGAGGCGTTTGGATGAGCAGTTCTTC.

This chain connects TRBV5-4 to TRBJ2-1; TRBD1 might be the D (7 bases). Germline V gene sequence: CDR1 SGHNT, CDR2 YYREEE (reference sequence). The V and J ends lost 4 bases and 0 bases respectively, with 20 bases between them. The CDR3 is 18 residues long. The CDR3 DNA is TGTGCCAGCAGCCCCGGGACTCTTCAGGGGGGCTCCTACAATGAGCAGTTCTTC. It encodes CASSPGTLQGGSYNEQFF.

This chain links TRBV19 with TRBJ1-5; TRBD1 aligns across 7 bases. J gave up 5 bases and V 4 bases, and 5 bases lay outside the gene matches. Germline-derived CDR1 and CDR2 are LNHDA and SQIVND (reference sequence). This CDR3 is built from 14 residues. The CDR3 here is CASSKATGHQPQHF. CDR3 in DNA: TGTGCCAGTAGTAAGGCGACAGGGCATCAGCCCCAGCATTTT.

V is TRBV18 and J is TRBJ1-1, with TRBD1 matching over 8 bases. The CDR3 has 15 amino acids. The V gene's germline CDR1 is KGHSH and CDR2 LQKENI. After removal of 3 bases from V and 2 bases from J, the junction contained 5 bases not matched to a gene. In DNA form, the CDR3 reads TGTGCCAGCTCACCCTTCGGGACAGGAAACACTGAAGCTTTCTTT. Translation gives CASSPFGTGNTEAFF.

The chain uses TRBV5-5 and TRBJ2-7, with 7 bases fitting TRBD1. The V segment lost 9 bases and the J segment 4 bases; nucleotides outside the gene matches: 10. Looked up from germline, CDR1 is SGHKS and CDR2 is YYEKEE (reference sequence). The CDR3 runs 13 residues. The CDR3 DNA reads TGTGCCACCGCTGTAGGCAGGGGGTACGAGCAGTACTTC. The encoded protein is CATAVGRGYEQYF.